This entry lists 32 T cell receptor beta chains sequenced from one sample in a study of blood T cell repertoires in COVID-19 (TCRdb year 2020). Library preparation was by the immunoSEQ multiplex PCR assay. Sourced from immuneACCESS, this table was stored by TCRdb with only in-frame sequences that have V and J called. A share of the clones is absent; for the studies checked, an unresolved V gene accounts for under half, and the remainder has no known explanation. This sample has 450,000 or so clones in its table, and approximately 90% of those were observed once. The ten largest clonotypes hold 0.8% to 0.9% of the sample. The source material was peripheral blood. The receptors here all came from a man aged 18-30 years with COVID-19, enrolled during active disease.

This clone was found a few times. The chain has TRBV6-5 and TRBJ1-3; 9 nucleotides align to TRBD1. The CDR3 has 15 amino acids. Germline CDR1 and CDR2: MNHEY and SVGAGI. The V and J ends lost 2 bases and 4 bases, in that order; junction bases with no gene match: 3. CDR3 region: CASSYGTGKGNTIYF. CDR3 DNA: TGTGCCAGCAGTTACGGGACAGGGAAAGGAAACACCATATATTTT.

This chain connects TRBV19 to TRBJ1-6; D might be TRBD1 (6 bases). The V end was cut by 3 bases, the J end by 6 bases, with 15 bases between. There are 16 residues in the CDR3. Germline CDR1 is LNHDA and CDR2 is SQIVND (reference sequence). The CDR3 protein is CASSIFSGTSNSPLHF. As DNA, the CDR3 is TGTGCCAGTAGTATTTTTTCCGGGACAAGTAATTCACCCCTCCACTTT.

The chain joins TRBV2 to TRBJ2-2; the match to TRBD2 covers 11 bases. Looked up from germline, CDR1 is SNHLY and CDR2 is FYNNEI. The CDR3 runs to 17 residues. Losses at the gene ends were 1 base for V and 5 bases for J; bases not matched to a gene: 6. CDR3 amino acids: CASSEDSGGAATGELFF. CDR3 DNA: TGTGCCAGCAGTGAAGATAGCGGGGGGGCGGCGACCGGGGAGCTGTTTTTT. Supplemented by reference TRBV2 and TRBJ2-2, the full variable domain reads EPEVTQTPSHQVTQMGQEVILRCVPISNHLYFYWYRQILGQKVEFLVSFYNNEISEKSEIFDDQFSVERPDGSNFTLKIRSTKLEDSAMYFCASSEDSGGAATGELFFGEGSRLTVL.

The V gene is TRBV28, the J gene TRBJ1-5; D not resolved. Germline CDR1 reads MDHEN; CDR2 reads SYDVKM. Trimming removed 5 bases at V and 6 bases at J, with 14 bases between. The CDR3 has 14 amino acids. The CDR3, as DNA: TGTGCCAGCAGTCCCACCCTCCGGGGTCAGCCCCAGCATTTT. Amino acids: CASSPTLRGQPQHF.

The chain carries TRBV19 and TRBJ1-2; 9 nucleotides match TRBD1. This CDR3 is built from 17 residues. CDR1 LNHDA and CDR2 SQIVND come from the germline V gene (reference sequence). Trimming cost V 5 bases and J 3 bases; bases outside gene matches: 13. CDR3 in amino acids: CASSPSGTGRMHYGYTF. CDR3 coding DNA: TGTGCCAGTAGTCCTTCCGGGACAGGGAGGATGCACTATGGCTACACCTTC.

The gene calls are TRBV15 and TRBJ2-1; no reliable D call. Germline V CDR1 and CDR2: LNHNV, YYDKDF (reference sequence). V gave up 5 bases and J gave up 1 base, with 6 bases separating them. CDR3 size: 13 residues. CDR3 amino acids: CATSPTSYNEQFF. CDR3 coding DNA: TGTGCCACCAGCCCCACTTCCTACAATGAGCAGTTCTTC. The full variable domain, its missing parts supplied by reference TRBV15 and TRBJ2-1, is DAMVIQNPRYQVTQFGKPVTLSCSQTLNHNVMYWYQQKSSQAPKLLFHYYDKDFNNEADTPDNFQSRRPNTSFCFLDIRSPGLGDTAMYLCATSPTSYNEQFFGPGTRLTVL.

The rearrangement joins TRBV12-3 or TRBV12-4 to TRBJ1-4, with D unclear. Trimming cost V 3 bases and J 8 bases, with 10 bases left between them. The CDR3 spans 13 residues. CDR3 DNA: TGTGCCAGCAGTTTGCCCGGTCCCGAAAAACTGTTTTTT. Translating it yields CASSLPGPEKLFF.

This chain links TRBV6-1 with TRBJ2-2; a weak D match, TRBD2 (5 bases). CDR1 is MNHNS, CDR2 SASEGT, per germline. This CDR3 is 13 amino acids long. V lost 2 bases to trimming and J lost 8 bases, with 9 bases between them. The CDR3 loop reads CASSEIGEGELFF. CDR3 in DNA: TGTGCCAGCAGTGAAATCGGGGAAGGGGAGCTGTTTTTT.

This chain's CDR3 is CASRKQARPYEQYF. CDR3 DNA sequence: TGTGCCAGCAGGAAGCAGGCAAGGCCCTACGAGCAGTACTTC. The chain uses TRBV2 and TRBJ2-7; no firm D call. Between the trimmed V and J ends, which lost 6 bases and 2 bases, there was a span of 14 bases. There are 14 residues in the CDR3. Germline loops: CDR1 SNHLY, CDR2 FYNNEI.

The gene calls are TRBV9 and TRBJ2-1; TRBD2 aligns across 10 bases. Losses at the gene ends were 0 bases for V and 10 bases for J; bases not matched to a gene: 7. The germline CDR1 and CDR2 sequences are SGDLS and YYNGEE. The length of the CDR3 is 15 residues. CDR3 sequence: CASSVGGAGGPEQFF. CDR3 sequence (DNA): TGTGCCAGCAGCGTAGGGGGAGCGGGAGGGCCCGAGCAGTTCTTC.

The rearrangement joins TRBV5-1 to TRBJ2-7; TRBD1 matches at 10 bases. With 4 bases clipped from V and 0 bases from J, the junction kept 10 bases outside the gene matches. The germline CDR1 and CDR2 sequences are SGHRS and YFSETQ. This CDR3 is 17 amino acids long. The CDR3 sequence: CASSMGQGSYSSYEQYF. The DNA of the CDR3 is TGCGCCAGCAGCATGGGACAGGGGTCCTACAGCTCCTACGAGCAGTACTTC.

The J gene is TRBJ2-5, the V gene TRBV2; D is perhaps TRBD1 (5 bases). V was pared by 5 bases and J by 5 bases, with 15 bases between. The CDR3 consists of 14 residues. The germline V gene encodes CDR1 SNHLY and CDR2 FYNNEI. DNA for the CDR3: TGTGCCAGCAGTACACAAAGACCAGGGGAGACCCAGTACTTC. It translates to CASSTQRPGETQYF.

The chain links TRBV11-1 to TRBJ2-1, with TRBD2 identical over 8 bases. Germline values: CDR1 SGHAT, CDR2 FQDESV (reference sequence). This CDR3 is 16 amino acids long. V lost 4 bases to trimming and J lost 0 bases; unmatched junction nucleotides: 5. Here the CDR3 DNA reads TGTGCCAGCAGCTCCCTAGCGGGCAGCTCCTACAATGAGCAGTTCTTC. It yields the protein CASSSLAGSSYNEQFF.

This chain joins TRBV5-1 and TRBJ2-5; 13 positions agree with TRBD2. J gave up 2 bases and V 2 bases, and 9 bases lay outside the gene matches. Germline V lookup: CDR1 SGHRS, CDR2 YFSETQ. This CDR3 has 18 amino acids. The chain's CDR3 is CASSFSGTSGTGQETQYF. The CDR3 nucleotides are TGCGCCAGCAGCTTTTCGGGGACTAGCGGGACTGGGCAAGAGACCCAGTACTTC.

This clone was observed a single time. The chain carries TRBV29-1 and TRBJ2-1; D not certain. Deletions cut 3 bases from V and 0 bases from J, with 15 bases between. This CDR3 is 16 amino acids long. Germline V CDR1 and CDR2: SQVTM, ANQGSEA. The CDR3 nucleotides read TGCAGCGTTGACCGTCCCCCTCCGAGCTCCTACAATGAGCAGTTCTTC. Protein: CSVDRPPPSSYNEQFF.

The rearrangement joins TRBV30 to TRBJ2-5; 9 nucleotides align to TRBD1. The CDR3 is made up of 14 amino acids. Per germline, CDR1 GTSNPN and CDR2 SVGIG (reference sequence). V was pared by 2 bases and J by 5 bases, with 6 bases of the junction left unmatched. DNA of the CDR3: TGTGCCTGGAGTCCCGGGACAGGGTGGGAGACCCAGTACTTC. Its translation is CAWSPGTGWETQYF.

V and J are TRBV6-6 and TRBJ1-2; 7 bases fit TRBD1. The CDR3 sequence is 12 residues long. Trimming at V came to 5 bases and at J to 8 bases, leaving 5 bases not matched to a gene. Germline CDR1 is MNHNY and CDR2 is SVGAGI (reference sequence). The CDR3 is CASSQDRLGYTF. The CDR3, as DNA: TGTGCCAGCAGTCAGGACAGGCTGGGCTACACCTTC.

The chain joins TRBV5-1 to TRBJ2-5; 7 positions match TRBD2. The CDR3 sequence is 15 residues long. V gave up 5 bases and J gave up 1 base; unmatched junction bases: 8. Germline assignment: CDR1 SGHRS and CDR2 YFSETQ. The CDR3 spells CASSPGGRGQETQYF. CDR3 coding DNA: TGCGCCAGCAGTCCGGGGGGACGAGGCCAAGAGACCCAGTACTTC.

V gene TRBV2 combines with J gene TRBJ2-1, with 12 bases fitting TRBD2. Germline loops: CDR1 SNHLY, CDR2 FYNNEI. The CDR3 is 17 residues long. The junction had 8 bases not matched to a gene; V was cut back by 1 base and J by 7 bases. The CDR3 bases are TGTGCCAGCAGTGAAGAGGGGCGACTAGCGGGGGAAAATGAGCAGTTCTTC. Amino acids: CASSEEGRLAGENEQFF. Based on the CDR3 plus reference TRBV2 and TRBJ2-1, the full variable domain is EPEVTQTPSHQVTQMGQEVILRCVPISNHLYFYWYRQILGQKVEFLVSFYNNEISEKSEIFDDQFSVERPDGSNFTLKIRSTKLEDSAMYFCASSEEGRLAGENEQFFGPGTRLTVL.

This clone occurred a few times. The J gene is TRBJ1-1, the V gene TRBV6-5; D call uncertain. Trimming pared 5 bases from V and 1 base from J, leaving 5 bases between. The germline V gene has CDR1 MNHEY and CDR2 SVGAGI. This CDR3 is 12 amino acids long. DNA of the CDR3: TGTGCCAGCAGTAGACAGAACACTGAAGCTTTCTTT. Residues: CASSRQNTEAFF.

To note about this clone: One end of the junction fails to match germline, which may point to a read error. The CDR3 is CASSYRHSWSF. The CDR3, as DNA: TGTGCCAGCAGCTACCGACATAGTTGGTCTTTT. This rearrangement joins TRBV11-2 to TRBJ1-1; D unresolved. The CDR3 has 11 amino acids. Germline V gene sequence: CDR1 SGHAT, CDR2 FQNNGV.

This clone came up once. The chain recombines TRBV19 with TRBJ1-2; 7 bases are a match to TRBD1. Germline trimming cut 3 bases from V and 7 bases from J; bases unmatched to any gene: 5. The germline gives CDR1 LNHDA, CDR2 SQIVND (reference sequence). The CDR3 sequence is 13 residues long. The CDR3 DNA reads TGTGCCAGTAGTATTGTAGGGGGCGGTGGCTACACCTTC. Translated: CASSIVGGGGYTF.

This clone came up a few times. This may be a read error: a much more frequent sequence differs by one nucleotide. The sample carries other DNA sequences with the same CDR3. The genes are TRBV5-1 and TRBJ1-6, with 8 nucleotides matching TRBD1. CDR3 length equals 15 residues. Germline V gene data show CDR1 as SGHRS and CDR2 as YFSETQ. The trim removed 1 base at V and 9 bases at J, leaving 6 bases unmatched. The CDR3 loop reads CASSLSRGRGSPLHF. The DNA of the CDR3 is TGCGCCAGCAGCTTGTCCAGGGGGCGAGGTTCACCCCTCCACTTT.

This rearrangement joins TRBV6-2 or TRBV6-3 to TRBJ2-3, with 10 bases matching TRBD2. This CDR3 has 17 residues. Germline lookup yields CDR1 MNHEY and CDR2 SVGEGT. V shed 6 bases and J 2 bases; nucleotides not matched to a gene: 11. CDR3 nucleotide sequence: TGTGCCAGCAGCCCTCTTGGACTAGCGGCCAACACAGATACGCAGTATTTT. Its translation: CASSPLGLAANTDTQYF.

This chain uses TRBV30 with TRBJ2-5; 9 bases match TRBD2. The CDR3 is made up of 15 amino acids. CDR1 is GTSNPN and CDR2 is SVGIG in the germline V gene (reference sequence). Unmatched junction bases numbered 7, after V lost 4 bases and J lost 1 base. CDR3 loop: CAWTKLAGLQETQYF. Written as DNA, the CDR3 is TGTGCCTGGACCAAACTAGCGGGCCTCCAAGAGACCCAGTACTTC.

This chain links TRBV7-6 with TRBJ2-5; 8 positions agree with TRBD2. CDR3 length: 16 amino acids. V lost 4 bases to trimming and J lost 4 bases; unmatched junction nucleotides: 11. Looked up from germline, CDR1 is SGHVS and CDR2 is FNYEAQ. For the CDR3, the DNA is TGTGCCAGCAGCTCGGTCGGGGGGGCCGCTGGAGAGACCCAGTACTTC. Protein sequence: CASSSVGGAAGETQYF.

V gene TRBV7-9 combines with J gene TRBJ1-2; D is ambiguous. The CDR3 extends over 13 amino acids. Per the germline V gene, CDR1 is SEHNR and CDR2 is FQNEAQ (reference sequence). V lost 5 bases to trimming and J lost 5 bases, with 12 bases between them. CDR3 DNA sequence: TGTGCCAGCAGCCATACCCGCGGGTATGGCTACACCTTC. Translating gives CASSHTRGYGYTF.

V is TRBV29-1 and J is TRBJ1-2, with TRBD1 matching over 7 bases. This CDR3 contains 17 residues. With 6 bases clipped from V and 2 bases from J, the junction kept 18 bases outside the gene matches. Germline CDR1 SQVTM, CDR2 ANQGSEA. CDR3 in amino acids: CSVPIGARGRGNYGYTF. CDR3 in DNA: TGCAGCGTCCCCATCGGGGCTAGGGGGCGCGGGAACTATGGCTACACCTTC.

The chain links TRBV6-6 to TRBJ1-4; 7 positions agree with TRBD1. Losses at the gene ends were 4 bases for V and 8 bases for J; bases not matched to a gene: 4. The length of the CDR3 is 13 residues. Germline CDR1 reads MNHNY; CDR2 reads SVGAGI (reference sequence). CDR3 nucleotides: TGTGCCAGCAGTTTCCGGGACAGCGAAAAACTGTTTTTT. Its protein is CASSFRDSEKLFF.

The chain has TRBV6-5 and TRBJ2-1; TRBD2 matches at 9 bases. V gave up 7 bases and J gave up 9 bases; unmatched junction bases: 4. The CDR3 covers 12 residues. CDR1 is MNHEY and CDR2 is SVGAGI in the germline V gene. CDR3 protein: CASNLAGSEQFF. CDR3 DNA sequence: TGTGCCAGCAATCTAGCGGGGAGTGAGCAGTTCTTC.

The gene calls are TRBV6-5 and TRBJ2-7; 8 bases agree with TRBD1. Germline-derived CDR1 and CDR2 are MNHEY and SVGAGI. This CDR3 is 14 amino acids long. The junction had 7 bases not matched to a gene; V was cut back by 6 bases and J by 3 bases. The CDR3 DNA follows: TGTGCCAGCAGAACCGGGACAGGCTTCTACGAGCAGTACTTC. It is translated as CASRTGTGFYEQYF.

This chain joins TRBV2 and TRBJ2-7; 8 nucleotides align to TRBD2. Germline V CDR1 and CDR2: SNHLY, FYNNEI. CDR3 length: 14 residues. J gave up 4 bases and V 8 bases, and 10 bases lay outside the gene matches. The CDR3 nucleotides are TGTGCCAGCCGAAGCGGGAGCTCGATTTACGAGCAGTACTTC. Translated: CASRSGSSIYEQYF. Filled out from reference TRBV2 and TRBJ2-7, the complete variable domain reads EPEVTQTPSHQVTQMGQEVILRCVPISNHLYFYWYRQILGQKVEFLVSFYNNEISEKSEIFDDQFSVERPDGSNFTLKIRSTKLEDSAMYFCASRSGSSIYEQYFGPGTRLTVT.